This is a list of T cell receptor beta chains from one sample in a study of identical twins. Via MiXCR, TCRdb re-called the 5' RACE reads, giving one row per CDR3 protein. The data show 200,000 or so distinct CDR3 sequences, around 8.1% seen once. These data also featured in a second study, about yellow fever vaccine responses in identical twins.

Sequenced: memory (CD45RO+) T cells sorted from blood. The origin of the receptors is a woman in her late teens or twenties in good health. Each CDR3 is given with its conserved first and last residue. The order of the fields is D gene, J gene, clone size, V gene, CDR3 protein, CDR3 DNA. A D gene is named only where the DNA matches it firmly. Clone size is given for some rows only: seen once, a few or many times, or a class if the clone is expanded.

D gene: .; J gene: TRBJ1-4; clone size: .; V gene: TRBV2; CDR3 protein: CASSVLGENEKLFF; CDR3 DNA: TGTGCCAGCAGTGTTCTCGGCGAAAATGAAAAACTGTTTTTT
D gene: .; J gene: TRBJ1-3; clone size: many; V gene: TRBV28; CDR3 protein: CASSAPGVSSGNTIYF; CDR3 DNA: TGTGCCAGCAGTGCGCCAGGGGTGAGCTCTGGAAACACCATATATTTT
D gene: TRBD2; J gene: TRBJ2-1; clone size: many; V gene: TRBV20-1; CDR3 protein: CSPKGTSGDNEQFF; CDR3 DNA: TGCAGTCCTAAGGGGACTAGCGGAGACAATGAGCAGTTCTTC
D gene: .; J gene: TRBJ1-1; clone size: .; V gene: TRBV10-3; CDR3 protein: CAISESHAAENTEAFF; CDR3 DNA: TGTGCCATCAGTGAGTCTCATGCAGCTGAGAACACTGAAGCTTTCTTT
D gene: .; J gene: TRBJ1-3; clone size: few; V gene: TRBV6-1; CDR3 protein: CASRLGQHSGNTIYF; CDR3 DNA: TGTGCCAGCAGACTAGGACAGCACTCTGGAAACACCATATATTTT
D gene: .; J gene: TRBJ2-7; clone size: many; V gene: TRBV29-1; CDR3 protein: CSAGGTSEIYEQYF; CDR3 DNA: TGCAGCGCCGGCGGCACTTCGGAGATCTACGAGCAGTACTTC
D gene: .; J gene: TRBJ2-5; clone size: .; V gene: TRBV6-6; CDR3 protein: CASSYSLETQYF; CDR3 DNA: TGTGCCAGCAGTTACTCCTTGGAGACCCAGTACTTC
D gene: TRBD2; J gene: TRBJ2-3; clone size: .; V gene: TRBV6-5; CDR3 protein: CASSTRSSGADTQYF; CDR3 DNA: TGTGCCAGCAGTACCCGCAGTAGCGGGGCGGATACGCAGTATTTT
D gene: TRBD2; J gene: TRBJ2-6; clone size: few; V gene: TRBV5-6; CDR3 protein: CASSLALAGGVTGANVLTF; CDR3 DNA: TGTGCCAGCAGCTTGGCCCTAGCGGGAGGAGTAACTGGGGCCAACGTCCTGACTTTC
D gene: TRBD1; J gene: TRBJ1-2; clone size: many; V gene: TRBV4-2; CDR3 protein: CASSPNRQGNYGYTF; CDR3 DNA: TGTGCCAGCAGCCCGAATAGACAGGGTAACTATGGCTACACCTTC
D gene: .; J gene: TRBJ1-5; clone size: many; V gene: TRBV29-1; CDR3 protein: CSVQPGNEGQPQHF; CDR3 DNA: TGCAGCGTACAACCCGGGAATGAGGGTCAGCCCCAGCATTTT
D gene: .; J gene: TRBJ2-3; clone size: few; V gene: TRBV4-1; CDR3 protein: CASSQDVSRSTDTQYF; CDR3 DNA: TGCGCCAGCAGCCAAGACGTAAGCCGAAGCACAGATACGCAGTATTTT
D gene: TRBD2; J gene: TRBJ2-1; clone size: few; V gene: TRBV28; CDR3 protein: CASSFSGRGAYNEQFF; CDR3 DNA: TGTGCCAGCAGTTTTAGCGGGAGGGGGGCGTACAATGAGCAGTTCTTC
D gene: .; J gene: TRBJ2-5; clone size: many; V gene: TRBV10-3; CDR3 protein: CAISEFSDVQYF; CDR3 DNA: TGTGCCATCAGCGAATTTAGTGATGTCCAGTACTTC
D gene: TRBD1; J gene: TRBJ1-3; clone size: .; V gene: TRBV30; CDR3 protein: CAWRGQGQNTIYF; CDR3 DNA: TGTGCCTGGAGGGGACAGGGGCAAAACACCATATATTTT
D gene: TRBD1; J gene: TRBJ2-7; clone size: many; V gene: TRBV5-1; CDR3 protein: CASSFSGTGSYEQYF; CDR3 DNA: TGCGCCAGCAGCTTCTCCGGGACAGGGTCCTACGAGCAGTACTTC
D gene: .; J gene: TRBJ1-4; clone size: many; V gene: TRBV15; CDR3 protein: CATSRVENEKLFF; CDR3 DNA: TGTGCCACCAGCAGAGTGGAGAATGAAAAACTGTTTTTT
D gene: .; J gene: TRBJ2-2; clone size: .; V gene: TRBV6-5; CDR3 protein: CASSRRVLSKGTYTGELFF; CDR3 DNA: TGTGCCAGCAGTCGCCGGGTCCTGTCGAAGGGGACTTACACCGGGGAGCTGTTTTTT
D gene: .; J gene: TRBJ2-7; clone size: .; V gene: TRBV6-1; CDR3 protein: CASTRDGTSYEQYF; CDR3 DNA: TGTGCCAGCACCCGAGACGGGACCTCCTACGAGCAGTACTTC
D gene: .; J gene: TRBJ2-1; clone size: many; V gene: TRBV7-8; CDR3 protein: CASSRSDGSYNEQFF; CDR3 DNA: TGTGCCAGCAGCCGGTCTGACGGAAGCTACAATGAGCAGTTCTTC
D gene: TRBD1; J gene: TRBJ2-6; clone size: .; V gene: TRBV28; CDR3 protein: CASSETGAGANVLTF; CDR3 DNA: TGTGCCAGCAGTGAAACAGGGGCCGGGGCCAACGTCCTGACTTTC
D gene: .; J gene: TRBJ2-5; clone size: few; V gene: TRBV28; CDR3 protein: CASSSTGVETQYF; CDR3 DNA: TGTGCCAGCAGCAGCACGGGGGTTGAGACCCAGTACTTC
D gene: TRBD1; J gene: TRBJ1-1; clone size: .; V gene: TRBV10-3; CDR3 protein: CAIARQGINIEAFF; CDR3 DNA: TGTGCCATCGCACGACAGGGAATCAACATTGAAGCTTTCTTT
D gene: TRBD1; J gene: TRBJ1-4; clone size: many; V gene: TRBV12-3/TRBV12-4; CDR3 protein: CASRLTGGSEKLFF; CDR3 DNA: TGTGCCAGCAGACTCACAGGGGGCAGTGAAAAACTGTTTTTT
D gene: .; J gene: TRBJ2-7; clone size: .; V gene: TRBV7-2; CDR3 protein: CASSRERYEQYF; CDR3 DNA: TGTGCCAGCAGCCGTGAGAGGTACGAGCAGTACTTC
D gene: TRBD1; J gene: TRBJ2-7; clone size: many; V gene: TRBV5-4; CDR3 protein: CASGRTGGYEQYF; CDR3 DNA: TGTGCCAGCGGACGGACAGGGGGTTACGAGCAGTACTTC
D gene: TRBD1; J gene: TRBJ1-1; clone size: .; V gene: TRBV30; CDR3 protein: CAWSDRAGAFF; CDR3 DNA: TGTGCCTGGAGCGACAGGGCAGGAGCTTTCTTT
D gene: TRBD2; J gene: TRBJ2-2; clone size: .; V gene: TRBV20-1; CDR3 protein: CCVVPLAGGMGTGELFF; CDR3 DNA: TGCTGTGTCGTACCACTAGCGGGAGGGATGGGCACCGGGGAGCTGTTTTTT
D gene: TRBD2; J gene: TRBJ2-7; clone size: many; V gene: TRBV25-1; CDR3 protein: CASSEFGGGSYEQYF; CDR3 DNA: TGTGCCAGCAGTGAATTCGGGGGAGGGAGCTACGAGCAGTACTTC
D gene: .; J gene: TRBJ2-1; clone size: many; V gene: TRBV12-3/TRBV12-4; CDR3 protein: CASKDRTYEQFF; CDR3 DNA: TGTGCCAGCAAGGACAGAACCTATGAGCAGTTCTTC
D gene: TRBD2; J gene: TRBJ2-3; clone size: many; V gene: TRBV4-1; CDR3 protein: CASSQDFSGGTDTQYF; CDR3 DNA: TGCGCCAGCAGCCAAGATTTTAGCGGGGGTACAGATACGCAGTATTTT
D gene: TRBD1; J gene: TRBJ2-7; clone size: .; V gene: TRBV7-9; CDR3 protein: CASSPGQMPYEQYF; CDR3 DNA: TGTGCCAGCAGCCCGGGACAGATGCCCTACGAGCAGTACTTC
D gene: .; J gene: TRBJ2-5; clone size: many; V gene: TRBV2; CDR3 protein: CASSEARAGETQYF; CDR3 DNA: TGTGCCAGCAGTGAAGCTCGCGCCGGGGAGACCCAGTACTTC
D gene: TRBD1; J gene: TRBJ2-3; clone size: many; V gene: TRBV7-9; CDR3 protein: CASSLQGAEDTQYF; CDR3 DNA: TGTGCCAGCAGCCTCCAGGGGGCTGAAGATACGCAGTATTTT
D gene: TRBD2; J gene: TRBJ2-3; clone size: many; V gene: TRBV7-6; CDR3 protein: CASSLGASGIADTQYF; CDR3 DNA: TGTGCCAGCAGCTTAGGGGCTAGCGGGATTGCAGATACGCAGTATTTT
D gene: TRBD1; J gene: TRBJ2-1; clone size: many; V gene: TRBV28; CDR3 protein: CASSSVFDGTGLYNEQFF; CDR3 DNA: TGTGCCAGCAGTTCTGTCTTCGACGGGACAGGGTTGTACAATGAGCAGTTCTTC
D gene: .; J gene: TRBJ1-2; clone size: .; V gene: TRBV29-1; CDR3 protein: CSAESNYGYTF; CDR3 DNA: TGCAGCGCCGAATCTAACTATGGCTACACCTTC
D gene: .; J gene: TRBJ2-2; clone size: .; V gene: TRBV6-2/TRBV6-3; CDR3 protein: CASSYVGELFF; CDR3 DNA: TGTGCCAGCAGTTACGTTGGGGAGCTGTTTTTT
D gene: .; J gene: TRBJ1-1; clone size: .; V gene: TRBV15; CDR3 protein: CATSSAIGNTEAFF; CDR3 DNA: TGTGCCACCAGCAGCGCAATCGGGAACACTGAAGCTTTCTTT
D gene: TRBD2; J gene: TRBJ2-3; clone size: many; V gene: TRBV20-1; CDR3 protein: CSARSGTSGFHTQYF; CDR3 DNA: TGCAGTGCTAGATCCGGGACTAGCGGGTTTCATACGCAGTATTTT
D gene: TRBD2; J gene: TRBJ2-1; clone size: .; V gene: TRBV2; CDR3 protein: CASSGTSGGPEQFF; CDR3 DNA: TGTGCCAGCAGTGGGACTAGCGGGGGCCCTGAGCAGTTCTTC
D gene: TRBD1; J gene: TRBJ1-5; clone size: few; V gene: TRBV6-1; CDR3 protein: CASRQGGLSNQPQHF; CDR3 DNA: TGTGCCAGTAGACAGGGCGGGTTGAGCAATCAGCCCCAGCATTTT
D gene: .; J gene: TRBJ2-7; clone size: few; V gene: TRBV7-2; CDR3 protein: CASSWKTGDYSYEQYF; CDR3 DNA: TGTGCCAGCAGCTGGAAGACAGGGGACTACTCCTACGAGCAGTACTTC
D gene: .; J gene: TRBJ1-2; clone size: few; V gene: TRBV27; CDR3 protein: CASSSTPQASYGYTF; CDR3 DNA: TGTGCCAGCAGTTCAACACCCCAGGCCAGCTATGGCTACACCTTC
D gene: TRBD2; J gene: TRBJ2-3; clone size: medium-sized; V gene: TRBV5-1; CDR3 protein: CASSLELAGGKVDTQYF; CDR3 DNA: TGCGCCAGCAGCTTGGAACTAGCGGGGGGTAAAGTCGATACGCAGTATTTT
D gene: .; J gene: TRBJ1-2; clone size: many; V gene: TRBV12-3/TRBV12-4; CDR3 protein: CASTLRAAGNYGYTF; CDR3 DNA: TGTGCCAGCACCCTACGGGCAGCGGGGAACTATGGCTACACCTTC
D gene: .; J gene: TRBJ1-5; clone size: few; V gene: TRBV28; CDR3 protein: CASSSTRSVLGAQPQHF; CDR3 DNA: TGTGCCAGCAGCTCTACCAGGAGTGTGCTGGGGGCTCAGCCCCAGCATTTT
D gene: .; J gene: TRBJ2-2; clone size: .; V gene: TRBV19; CDR3 protein: CASSIQGATGELFF; CDR3 DNA: TGTGCCAGTAGTATACAGGGTGCCACCGGGGAGCTGTTTTTT
D gene: .; J gene: TRBJ2-1; clone size: .; V gene: TRBV7-3; CDR3 protein: CASSLRGGAPYNEQFF; CDR3 DNA: TGTGCCAGCAGCTTAAGGGGGGGGGCCCCATACAATGAGCAGTTCTTC
D gene: TRBD2; J gene: TRBJ2-3; clone size: .; V gene: TRBV4-3; CDR3 protein: CASSQEGGRATDTQYF; CDR3 DNA: TGCGCCAGCAGCCAAGAGGGAGGGCGGGCCACAGATACGCAGTATTTT
D gene: .; J gene: TRBJ2-4; clone size: once; V gene: TRBV7-9; CDR3 protein: CASSRAEVNIQYF; CDR3 DNA: TGTGCCAGCAGTAGGGCGGAGGTAAACATTCAGTACTTC
D gene: TRBD2; J gene: TRBJ2-3; clone size: .; V gene: TRBV12-3/TRBV12-4; CDR3 protein: CASKNSGGVHTDTQYF; CDR3 DNA: TGTGCCAGCAAGAATAGCGGGGGGGTCCACACAGATACGCAGTATTTT
D gene: .; J gene: TRBJ2-1; clone size: few; V gene: TRBV29-1; CDR3 protein: CSGRGNEQFF; CDR3 DNA: TGCAGCGGTAGAGGGAATGAGCAGTTCTTC
D gene: .; J gene: TRBJ2-2; clone size: few; V gene: TRBV7-9; CDR3 protein: CASSRADFTGELFF; CDR3 DNA: TGTGCCAGCAGCCGAGCCGACTTCACCGGGGAGCTGTTTTTT
D gene: TRBD1; J gene: TRBJ1-5; clone size: many; V gene: TRBV20-1; CDR3 protein: CSASREGQTNQPQHF; CDR3 DNA: TGCAGTGCTAGTAGGGAGGGACAGACCAATCAGCCCCAGCATTTT
D gene: TRBD1; J gene: TRBJ2-6; clone size: .; V gene: TRBV2; CDR3 protein: CASSYGTAGANVLTF; CDR3 DNA: TGTGCCAGCAGTTACGGGACAGCTGGGGCCAACGTCCTGACTTTC
D gene: .; J gene: TRBJ1-5; clone size: .; V gene: TRBV20-1; CDR3 protein: CSARRLGNQPQHF; CDR3 DNA: TGCAGTGCTAGGCGTCTCGGCAATCAGCCCCAGCATTTT
D gene: .; J gene: TRBJ2-2; clone size: many; V gene: TRBV24-1; CDR3 protein: CATASRGKANTGELFF; CDR3 DNA: TGTGCCACCGCTTCCCGCGGAAAGGCAAACACCGGGGAGCTGTTTTTT
D gene: .; J gene: TRBJ2-6; clone size: .; V gene: TRBV5-1; CDR3 protein: CASSLAGLRGAGANVLTF; CDR3 DNA: TGCGCCAGCAGCTTGGCCGGGCTGCGGGGAGCTGGGGCCAACGTCCTGACTTTC
D gene: .; J gene: TRBJ2-1; clone size: .; V gene: TRBV2; CDR3 protein: CASSDRRTMGEQFF; CDR3 DNA: TGTGCCAGCAGTGACCGGCGAACTATGGGTGAGCAGTTCTTC